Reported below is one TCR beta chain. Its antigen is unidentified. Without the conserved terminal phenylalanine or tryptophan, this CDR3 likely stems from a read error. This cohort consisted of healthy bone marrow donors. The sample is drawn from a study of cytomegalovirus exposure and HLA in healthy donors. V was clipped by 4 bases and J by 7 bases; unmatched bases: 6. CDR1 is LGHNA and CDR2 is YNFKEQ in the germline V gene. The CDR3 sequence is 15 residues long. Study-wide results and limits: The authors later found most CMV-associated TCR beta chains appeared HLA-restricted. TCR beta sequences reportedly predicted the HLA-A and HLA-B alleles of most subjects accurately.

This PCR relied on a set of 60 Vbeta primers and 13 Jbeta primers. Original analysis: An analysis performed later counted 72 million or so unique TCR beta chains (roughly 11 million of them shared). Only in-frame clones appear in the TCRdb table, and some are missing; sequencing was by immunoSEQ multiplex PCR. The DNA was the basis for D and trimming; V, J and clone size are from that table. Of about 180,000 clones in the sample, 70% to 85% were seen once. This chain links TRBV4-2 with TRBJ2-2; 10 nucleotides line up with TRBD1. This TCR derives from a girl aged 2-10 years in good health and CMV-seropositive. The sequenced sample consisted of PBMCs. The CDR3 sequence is CASSLDRGRFGELFV. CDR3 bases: TGTGCCAGCAGCCTTGACAGGGGGCGGTTCGGGGAGCTGTTTGTT.